This TCR beta chain was captured in a study of technical replicates of blood from several donors. Clones were sequenced by immunoSEQ multiplex PCR, and TCRdb holds only the in-frame ones, with some missing. In the table there are around 78,000 clones, about 93% of which are singletons. With V trimmed by 3 bases and J by 5 bases, 7 bases remained unmatched. The germline V gene has CDR1 LNHDA and CDR2 SQIVND (reference sequence). CDR3 length: 15 residues. Sequencing used T cells isolated from PBMCs. The receptor was isolated from a human donor in good health. The J gene is TRBJ1-5, the V gene TRBV19; TRBD1 matches 7 bases. CDR3 nucleotide sequence: TGTGCCAGTAGTATCCGGGCAGGGGGTCATCAGCCCCAGCATTTT. Its protein is CASSIRAGGHQPQHF. Supplemented by reference TRBV19 and TRBJ1-5, the full variable domain reads DGGITQSPKYLFRKEGQNVTLSCEQNLNHDAMYWYRQDPGQGLRLIYYSQIVNDFQKGDIAEGYSVSREKKESFPLTVTSAQKNPTAFYLCASSIRAGGHQPQHFGDGTRLSIL.